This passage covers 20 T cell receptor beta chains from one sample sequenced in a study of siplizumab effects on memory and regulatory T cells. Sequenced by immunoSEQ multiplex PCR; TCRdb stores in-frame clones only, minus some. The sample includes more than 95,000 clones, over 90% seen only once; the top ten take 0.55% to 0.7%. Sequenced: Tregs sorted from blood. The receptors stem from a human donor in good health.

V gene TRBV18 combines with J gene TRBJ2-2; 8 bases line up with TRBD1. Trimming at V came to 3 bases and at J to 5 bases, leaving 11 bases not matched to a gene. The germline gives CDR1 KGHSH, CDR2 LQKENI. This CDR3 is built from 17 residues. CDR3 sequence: CASSPVPGQVETGELFF. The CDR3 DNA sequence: TGTGCCAGCTCACCGGTTCCGGGACAGGTGGAGACCGGGGAGCTGTTTTTT.

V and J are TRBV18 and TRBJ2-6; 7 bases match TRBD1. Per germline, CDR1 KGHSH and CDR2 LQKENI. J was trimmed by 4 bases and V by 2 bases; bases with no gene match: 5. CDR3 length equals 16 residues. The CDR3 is CASSPKTGTGANVLTF. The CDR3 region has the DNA TGTGCCAGCTCACCAAAGACAGGGACCGGGGCCAACGTCCTGACTTTC.

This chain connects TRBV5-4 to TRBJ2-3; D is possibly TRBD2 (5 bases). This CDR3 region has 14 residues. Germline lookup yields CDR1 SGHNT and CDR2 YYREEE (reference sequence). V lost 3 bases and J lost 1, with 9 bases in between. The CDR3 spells CASSSARGTDTQYF. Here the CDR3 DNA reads TGTGCCAGCAGCTCGGCGAGGGGCACAGATACGCAGTATTTT.

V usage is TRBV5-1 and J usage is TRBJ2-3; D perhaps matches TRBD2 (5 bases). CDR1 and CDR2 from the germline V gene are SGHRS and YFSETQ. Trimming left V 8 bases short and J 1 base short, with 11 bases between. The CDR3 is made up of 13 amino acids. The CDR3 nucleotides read TGCGCCAGTGGGCCCGGGGGCACAGATACGCAGTATTTT. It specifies CASGPGGTDTQYF.

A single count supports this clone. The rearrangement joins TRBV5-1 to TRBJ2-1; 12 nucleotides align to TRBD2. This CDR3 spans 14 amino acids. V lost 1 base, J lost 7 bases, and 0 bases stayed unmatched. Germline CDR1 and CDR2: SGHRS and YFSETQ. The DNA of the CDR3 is TGCGCCAGCAGCTTGACTAGCGGGGGGAATGAGCAGTTCTTC. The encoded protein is CASSLTSGGNEQFF.

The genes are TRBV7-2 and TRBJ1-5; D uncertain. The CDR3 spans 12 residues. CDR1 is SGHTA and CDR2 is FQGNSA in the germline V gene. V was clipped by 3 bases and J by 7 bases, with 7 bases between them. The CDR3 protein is CASSLSRQPQHF. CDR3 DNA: TGTGCCAGCAGCTTGTCGAGACAGCCCCAGCATTTT.

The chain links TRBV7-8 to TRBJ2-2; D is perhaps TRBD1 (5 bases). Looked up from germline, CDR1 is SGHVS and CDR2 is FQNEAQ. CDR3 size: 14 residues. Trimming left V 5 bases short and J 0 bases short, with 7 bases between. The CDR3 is CASSLGANTGELFF. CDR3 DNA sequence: TGTGCCAGCAGCCTAGGGGCGAACACCGGGGAGCTGTTTTTT.

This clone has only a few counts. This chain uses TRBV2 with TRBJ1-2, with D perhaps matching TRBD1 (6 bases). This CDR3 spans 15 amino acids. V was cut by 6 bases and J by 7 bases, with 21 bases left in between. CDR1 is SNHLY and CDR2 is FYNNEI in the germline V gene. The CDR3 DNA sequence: TGTGCCAGCAGCCGTACGACAGGAGGGATCTTTGGCTACACCTTC. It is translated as CASSRTTGGIFGYTF.

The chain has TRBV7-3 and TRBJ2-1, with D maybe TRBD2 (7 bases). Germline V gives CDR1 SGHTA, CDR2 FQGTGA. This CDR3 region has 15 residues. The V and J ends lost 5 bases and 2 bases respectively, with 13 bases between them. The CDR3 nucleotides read TGTGCCAGCAGCATTAGGGGGGGAACCTACAATGAGCAGTTCTTC. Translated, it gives CASSIRGGTYNEQFF.

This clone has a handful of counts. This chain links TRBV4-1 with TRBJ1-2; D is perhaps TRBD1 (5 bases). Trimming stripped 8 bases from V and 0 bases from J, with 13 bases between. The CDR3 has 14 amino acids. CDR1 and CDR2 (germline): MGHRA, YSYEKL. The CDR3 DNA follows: TGCGCCAGCGGCCCGACAGCGTCTAACTATGGCTACACCTTC. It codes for CASGPTASNYGYTF.

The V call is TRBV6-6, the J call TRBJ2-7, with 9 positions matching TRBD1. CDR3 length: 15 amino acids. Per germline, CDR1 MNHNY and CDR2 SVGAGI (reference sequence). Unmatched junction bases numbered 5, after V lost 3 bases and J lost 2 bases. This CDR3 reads CASSYRTGATYEQYF. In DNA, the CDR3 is TGTGCCAGCAGTTATAGGACAGGGGCCACCTACGAGCAGTACTTC.

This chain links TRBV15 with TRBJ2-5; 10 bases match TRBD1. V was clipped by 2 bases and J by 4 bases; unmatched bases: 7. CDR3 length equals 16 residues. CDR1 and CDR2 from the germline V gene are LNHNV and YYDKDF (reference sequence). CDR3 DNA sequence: TGTGCCACCAGCAGATACCCCGGGACAGGGGCAGAGACCCAGTACTTC. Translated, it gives CATSRYPGTGAETQYF.

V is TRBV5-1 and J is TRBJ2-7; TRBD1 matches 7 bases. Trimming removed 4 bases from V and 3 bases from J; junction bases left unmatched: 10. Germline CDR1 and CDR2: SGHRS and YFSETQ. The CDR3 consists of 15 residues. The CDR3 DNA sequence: TGCGCCAGCAGCCGCACCGGGACAGCAAACTACGAGCAGTACTTC. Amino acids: CASSRTGTANYEQYF.

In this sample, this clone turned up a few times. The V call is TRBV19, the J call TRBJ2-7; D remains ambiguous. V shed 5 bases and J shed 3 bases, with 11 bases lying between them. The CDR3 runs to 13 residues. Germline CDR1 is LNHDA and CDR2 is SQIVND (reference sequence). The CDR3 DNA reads TGTGCCAGTAGTTCGTCGGACGGCTACGAGCAGTACTTC. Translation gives CASSSSDGYEQYF.

The CDR3 sequence is CAWALTGGPNQPQHF. The DNA for the CDR3 is TGTGCCTGGGCTCTAACAGGGGGCCCTAATCAGCCCCAGCATTTT. The V and J genes are TRBV30 and TRBJ1-5, with 9 positions matching TRBD1. Germline CDR1 reads GTSNPN; CDR2 reads SVGIG (reference sequence). The CDR3 runs 15 residues. The ends lost 5 bases at V and 4 bases at J; junction bases unmatched: 9.

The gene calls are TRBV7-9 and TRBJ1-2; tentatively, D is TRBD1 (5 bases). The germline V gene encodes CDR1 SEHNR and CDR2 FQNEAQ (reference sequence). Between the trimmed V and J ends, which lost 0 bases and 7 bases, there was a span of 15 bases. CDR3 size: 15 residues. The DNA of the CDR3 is TGTGCCAGCAGCTTAGCGACGCGGGGCACCTTTGGCTACACCTTC. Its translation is CASSLATRGTFGYTF. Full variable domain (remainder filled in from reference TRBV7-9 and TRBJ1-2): DTGVSQNPRHKITKRGQNVTFRCDPISEHNRLYWYRQTLGQGPEFLTYFQNEAQLEKSRLLSDRFSAERPKGSFSTLEIQRTEQGDSAMYLCASSLATRGTFGYTFGSGTRLTVV.

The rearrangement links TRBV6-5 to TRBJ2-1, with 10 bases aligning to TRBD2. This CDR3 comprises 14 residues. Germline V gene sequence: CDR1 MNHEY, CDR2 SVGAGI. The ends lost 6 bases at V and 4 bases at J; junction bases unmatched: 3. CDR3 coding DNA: TGTGCCAGCAGAGCGGGACTAGCGTACAATGAGCAGTTCTTC. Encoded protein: CASRAGLAYNEQFF.

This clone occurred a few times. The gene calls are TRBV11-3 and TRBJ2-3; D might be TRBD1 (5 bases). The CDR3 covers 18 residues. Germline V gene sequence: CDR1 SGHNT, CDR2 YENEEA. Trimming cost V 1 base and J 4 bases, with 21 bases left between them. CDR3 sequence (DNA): TGTGCCAGCAGCTTAGCGTTGCGGACCCTAAGGGGCGCAGATACGCAGTATTTT. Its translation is CASSLALRTLRGADTQYF.

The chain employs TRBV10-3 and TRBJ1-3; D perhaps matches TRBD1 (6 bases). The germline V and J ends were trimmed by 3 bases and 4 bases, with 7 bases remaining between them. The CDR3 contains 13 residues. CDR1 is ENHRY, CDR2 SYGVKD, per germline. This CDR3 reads CAISDGTGNTIYF. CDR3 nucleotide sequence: TGTGCCATCAGTGACGGGACAGGAAACACCATATATTTT.

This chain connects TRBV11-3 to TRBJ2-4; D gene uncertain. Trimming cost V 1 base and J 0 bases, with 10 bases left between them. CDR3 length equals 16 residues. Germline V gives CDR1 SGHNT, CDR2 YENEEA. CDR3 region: CASSLAGSLAKNIQYF. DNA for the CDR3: TGTGCCAGCAGCTTAGCAGGTTCTCTAGCCAAAAACATTCAGTACTTC. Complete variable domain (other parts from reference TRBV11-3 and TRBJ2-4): EAGVVQSPRYKIIEKKQPVAFWCNPISGHNTLYWYLQNLGQGPELLIRYENEEAVDDSQLPKDRFSAERLKGVDSTLKIQPAELGDSAVYLCASSLAGSLAKNIQYFGAGTRLSVL.